This is a list of T cell receptor beta chains from one sample in a study of identical twins. TCRdb independently ran MiXCR on the 5' RACE reads; one entry per CDR3 protein. This table holds approximately 500,000 distinct CDR3 sequences, roughly 26% found once. Separately, the same data were catalogued under a study of T cells expressing NK-cell markers.

The material sequenced was CD4+ T cells sorted from blood. Receptors were obtained from a woman aged 18-29 years in good health. The CDR3 runs from the conserved cysteine through the conserved F or W. Fields, in order: D gene, J gene, V gene, clone size, CDR3 DNA, CDR3 protein. D genes are given only for firm matches. The listing skips clone size in some rows; elsewhere it reads once, few, many or a size class.

TRBD1,TRBJ1-1,TRBV5-1,once,TGCGCCAGCAGACAGGGGAAGAACACTGAAGCTTTCTTT,CASRQGKNTEAFF
.,TRBJ2-5,TRBV10-3,few,TGTGCCATCAGTGAGTGGGAGACCCAGTACTTC,CAISEWETQYF
TRBD1,TRBJ1-2,TRBV18,.,TGTGCCAGCTCACCGAGACAGGGGGAACTTAACTATGGCTACACCTTC,CASSPRQGELNYGYTF
.,TRBJ2-3,TRBV7-2,.,TGTGCCAGCAGCTTAGCGTCAGATAGTACGCAGTATTTT,CASSLASDSTQYF
TRBD1,TRBJ2-1,TRBV20-1,few,TGCAGTGCTATTAAGGACAGGGGGTATGAGCAGTTCTTC,CSAIKDRGYEQFF
.,TRBJ1-3,TRBV6-5,.,TGTGCCAGCAGTTATGGGACAACTGGAAACACCATATATTTT,CASSYGTTGNTIYF
TRBD2,TRBJ2-1,TRBV7-2,.,TGTGCCAGCACCCTAGGGACTAGCGGGAGAAATGAGCAGTTCTTC,CASTLGTSGRNEQFF
.,TRBJ2-1,TRBV20-1,.,TGCAGTGCTAGAGAGGGGGGTTCCTCCTACAATGAGCAGTTCTTC,CSAREGGSSYNEQFF
.,TRBJ2-7,TRBV20-1,.,TGCAGTGCGATAGGGTTAGCGGACTCCTACGAGCAGTACTTC,CSAIGLADSYEQYF
.,TRBJ2-1,TRBV12-3/TRBV12-4,.,TGTGCCAGCAGTCCCGGGGCGCGGGGCGGGAATGAGCAGTTCTTC,CASSPGARGGNEQFF
.,TRBJ2-7,TRBV3-1,.,TGTGCCAGCAGCCAAGGGACTCACAGATCCACCGAGCAGTACTTC,CASSQGTHRSTEQYF
TRBD2,TRBJ2-2,TRBV20-1,few,TGCAGTGCTGGGCGGGGGACCGGGGAGCTGTTTTTT,CSAGRGTGELFF
TRBD2,TRBJ2-3,TRBV5-1,few,TGCGCCAGCAGCCTCCGGACTAGCGGGGGGGCTACAGATACGCAGTATTTT,CASSLRTSGGATDTQYF
TRBD2,TRBJ2-1,TRBV25-1,.,TGTGCCAGCAGTAAAAGCGGGAGGAGTACCAATGAGCAGTTCTTC,CASSKSGRSTNEQFF
TRBD1,TRBJ2-2,TRBV5-1,.,TGCGCCAGCAGCTTGTCCGGGACAGGAACGGGGGAGCTGTTTTTT,CASSLSGTGTGELFF
TRBD2,TRBJ2-7,TRBV9,.,TGTGCCAGCAGCGTAGGGAGCGGGAGAGCCTACGAGCAGTACTTC,CASSVGSGRAYEQYF
.,TRBJ1-2,TRBV18,.,TGTGCCAGCTCACCAAGACCCCTTGAGGGCTACACCTTC,CASSPRPLEGYTF
.,TRBJ2-7,TRBV27,.,TGTGCCAGCAGTTTATATGGTATAGACAGCCCCTACGAGCAGTACTTC,CASSLYGIDSPYEQYF
.,TRBJ1-2,TRBV7-9,.,TGTGCCAGCAGCTCGACCTCTAACTATGGCTACACCTTC,CASSSTSNYGYTF
TRBD2,TRBJ2-1,TRBV6-2/TRBV6-3,.,TGTGCCAGCAGACGACTAGCGGGGACATACAATGAGCAGTTCTTC,CASRRLAGTYNEQFF
.,TRBJ2-3,TRBV6-1,once,TGTGCCTGTTGCGGAGTGGGAGCGGATACGCAGTATTTT,CACCGVGADTQYF
TRBD2,TRBJ2-2,TRBV6-1,few,TGTGCCAGCAGCGCCGGGGGGGGGACCGGGGAGCTGTTTTTT,CASSAGGGTGELFF
TRBD2,TRBJ2-1,TRBV2,few,TGTGCCAGCAAGAGGACTAGCGTAGACAATGAGCAGTTCTTC,CASKRTSVDNEQFF
TRBD2,TRBJ2-7,TRBV6-5,once,TGTGCCAGCAGTTACACCCTACGGACTAGCGGGAGCTACGAGCAGTACTTC,CASSYTLRTSGSYEQYF
TRBD2,TRBJ2-7,TRBV10-3,few,TGTGCCACCCGGGCGGGGGGGAGCTCCTACGAGCAGTACTTC,CATRAGGSSYEQYF
.,TRBJ2-3,TRBV18,few,TGTGCCAGCTCACCACCAGCCGGGGGGCTACGCACAGATACGCAGTATTTT,CASSPPAGGLRTDTQYF
.,TRBJ1-1,TRBV25-1,few,TGTGCCAGCAGTGAAAGAAACAGAAACACTGAAGCTTTCTTT,CASSERNRNTEAFF
.,TRBJ2-3,TRBV5-5,.,TGTGCCAGCAGGGTACAGGGCACAGATACGCAGTATTTT,CASRVQGTDTQYF
.,TRBJ2-1,TRBV5-1,.,TGCGCCAGCAGCTTTGGCGCGATCAATGAGCAGTTCTTC,CASSFGAINEQFF
.,TRBJ1-6,TRBV9,.,TGTGCCAGCAGCGTAGAGTCAAATTCACCCCTCCACTTT,CASSVESNSPLHF
TRBD2,TRBJ2-1,TRBV7-9,.,TGTGCCAGCAGCTCCCGCCGGGCTAGCGGGACCCATGAGCAGTTCTTC,CASSSRRASGTHEQFF
.,TRBJ2-5,TRBV11-3,.,TGTGCCAGCAGCTTAAAGCGGACGCGCCAGTACTTC,CASSLKRTRQYF
.,TRBJ2-7,TRBV5-1,.,TGCGCCAGCAGCTTGGTAGCAGGCGACTCCTACGAGCAGTACTTC,CASSLVAGDSYEQYF
.,TRBJ2-3,TRBV7-3,.,TGTGCCAGCAGCTTGGACGACCAGAGGGTAGATACGCAGTATTTT,CASSLDDQRVDTQYF
.,TRBJ2-7,TRBV6-1,.,TGTGCCAGCAGTCCTGGGGTCCCTTCCTACGAGCAGTACTTC,CASSPGVPSYEQYF
.,TRBJ1-5,TRBV7-9,.,TGTGCCAGCAGCTTAGGCAGTCTTAATCAGCCCCAGCATTTT,CASSLGSLNQPQHF
TRBD1,TRBJ1-3,TRBV4-3,.,TGCGCCAGCAGCCACGTTGGACAGGGGAGCACCATATATTTT,CASSHVGQGSTIYF
.,TRBJ2-3,TRBV30,.,TGTGCCCGGAAAGAAGGCATCTACACAGATACGCAGTATTTT,CARKEGIYTDTQYF
.,TRBJ2-3,TRBV24-1,.,TGTGCCACCAGCCCCCGGGCCGAAGGGGGGGCCACAGATACGCAGTATTTT,CATSPRAEGGATDTQYF
.,TRBJ2-7,TRBV7-2,.,TGTGCCAGCAGCTTACTCGGACTCAACTCCTACGAGCAGTACTTC,CASSLLGLNSYEQYF
.,TRBJ1-1,TRBV5-1,.,TGCGCCAGCAGCTTCACGACCGACACTGAAGCTTTCTTT,CASSFTTDTEAFF
.,TRBJ1-1,TRBV7-2,many,TGTGCCAGCAGCTTCGGGGCCCTGAACACTGAAGCTTTCTTT,CASSFGALNTEAFF
.,TRBJ2-1,TRBV20-1,few,TGCAGTGCGGGGGGGGCTGCCGCCTACAATGAGCAGTTCTTC,CSAGGAAAYNEQFF
TRBD2,TRBJ2-7,TRBV12-3/TRBV12-4,.,TGTGCCAGCAGTTTTGGAAGGACTAGCGGGAGTTTCAACGAGCAGTACTTC,CASSFGRTSGSFNEQYF
.,TRBJ2-2,TRBV20-1,.,TGCAGTGCCCGGACTCACGGACGGACCGGGGAGCTGTTTTTT,CSARTHGRTGELFF
.,TRBJ2-3,TRBV10-1,few,TGCGCCAGCAGTGGGTCCGATACGCAGTATTTT,CASSGSDTQYF
.,TRBJ2-5,TRBV20-1,many,TGCAGTGCTAATTACTATCAAGAGACCCAGTACTTC,CSANYYQETQYF
.,TRBJ2-1,TRBV6-1,few,TGTGCCAGCAGTGGGTCAGGCCTCGGTGAGCAGTTCTTC,CASSGSGLGEQFF
.,TRBJ2-1,TRBV5-6,.,TGTGCCAGCAGCATTGACAGGTCCCACGAGCAGTTCTTC,CASSIDRSHEQFF
.,TRBJ2-1,TRBV10-2,.,TGCGCCAGCACCTCCGGACGGGAAAACAATGAGCAGTTCTTC,CASTSGRENNEQFF
.,TRBJ1-5,TRBV18,.,TGTGCCAGCTCAGGAGGGGGGAACAATCAGCCCCAGCATTTT,CASSGGGNNQPQHF
.,TRBJ1-5,TRBV5-1,few,TGCGCCAGCAGCTTGCTCCCGACTGGTCCCCAGCATTTT,CASSLLPTGPQHF